What follows are 21 T cell receptor beta chains derived from one specimen sequenced in a study of blood T cells in healthy people across ages. The authors ran a second PCR of about 7 to 11 cycles using a sample-barcoded 5' primer and a J-beta primer mix. TCRdb re-called the 5' RACE reads through MiXCR, storing one row per CDR3 protein. The sample consists of approximately 1.5 million distinct CDR3 sequences, 30% to 35% of them appearing once. The material sequenced was blood. These receptor sequences come from a woman aged 25 to 45 in good health.

The genes are TRBV7-2 and TRBJ2-5; D is uncertain. This CDR3 has 15 amino acids. Between the trimmed V and J ends, which lost 7 bases and 0 bases, there was a span of 15 bases. Per germline, CDR1 SGHTA and CDR2 FQGNSA. CDR3 DNA sequence: TGTGCCAGCACCCCACGGGTGGGGTACCAAGAGACCCAGTACTTC. It specifies CASTPRVGYQETQYF.

In regard to this clonotype: This may arise from a read error, as a much more abundant clone is one base away. Because the CDR3 is missing its conserved closing phenylalanine or tryptophan, this is likely a read error. The V and J genes are TRBV4-1 and TRBJ2-3; no clear D gene. Trimming left V 3 bases short and J 0 bases short, with 4 bases between. From germline, CDR1 is MGHRA and CDR2 YSYEKL. The CDR3 spans 13 residues. The CDR3 here is CASSQASTDTQYY. Here the CDR3 DNA reads TGCGCCAGCAGCCAGGCCAGCACAGATACGCAGTATTAT.

As regards this clonotype: The junction does not match germline at one end; this may be a read error. The V and J genes are TRBV20-1 and TRBJ2-7, with 7 bases matching TRBD1. Germline-derived CDR1 and CDR2 are DFQATT and SNEGSKA (reference sequence). The CDR3 totals 13 residues. The DNA for the CDR3 is TGCAGTGCGAGAGACAGGGAGTCCTACGAGCAGTACTTC. As protein: CSARDRESYEQYF.

This clonotype was detected only a few times. The rearrangement links TRBV28 to TRBJ2-6; D unresolved. There are 16 residues in the CDR3. CDR1 and CDR2 from the germline V gene are MDHEN and SYDVKM. V was pared by 6 bases and J by 0 bases, with 12 bases between. The CDR3 here is CASSSSGLSGANVLTF. CDR3 nucleotides: TGTGCCAGCAGCAGTAGTGGGCTCTCTGGGGCCAACGTCCTGACTTTC.

The chain joins TRBV7-2 to TRBJ2-2; D is possibly TRBD1 (6 bases). Per germline, CDR1 SGHTA and CDR2 FQGNSA. Between the trimmed V and J ends, which lost 7 bases and 5 bases, there was a span of 14 bases. The CDR3 consists of 14 residues. CDR3: CASTNNRVTGELFF. For the CDR3, the DNA is TGTGCCAGCACCAACAACAGGGTGACCGGGGAGCTGTTTTTT.

This clonotype was counted many times. The chain has TRBV29-1 and TRBJ2-5; no reliable D call. Germline V gene sequence: CDR1 SQVTM, CDR2 ANQGSEA. Trimming pared 3 bases from V and 1 base from J, leaving 9 bases between. This CDR3 has 13 residues. The CDR3 loop reads CSVESRTQETQYF. CDR3 in DNA: TGCAGCGTTGAGTCACGGACCCAAGAGACCCAGTACTTC.

This clonotype was observed a handful of times. The V and J genes are TRBV7-8 and TRBJ2-1; TRBD2 aligns across 9 bases. Per germline, CDR1 SGHVS and CDR2 FQNEAQ. The CDR3 runs 15 residues. Trimming removed 2 bases from V and 9 bases from J; junction bases left unmatched: 8. The CDR3 loop is CASSLRSSGIGEQFF. The CDR3, as DNA: TGTGCCAGCAGCTTAAGGTCTAGCGGGATTGGTGAGCAGTTCTTC. Combining the CDR3 with reference TRBV7-8 and TRBJ2-1 gives the whole variable domain GAGVSQSPRYKVAKRGQDVALRCDPISGHVSLFWYQQALGQGPEFLTYFQNEAQLDKSGLPSDRFFAERPEGSVSTLKIQRTQQEDSAVYLCASSLRSSGIGEQFFGPGTRLTVL.

This sequence joins TRBV9 and TRBJ2-1; 10 bases fit TRBD2. This CDR3 comprises 15 residues. The V gene end was trimmed by 2 bases and the J gene end by 7 bases; junction bases not matched to a gene: 6. In germline, CDR1 is SGDLS, CDR2 YYNGEE. The CDR3 DNA sequence: TGTGCCAGCAGCGTTTCGGCTAGCGGGGGAAATGAGCAGTTCTTC. Its translation is CASSVSASGGNEQFF.

As for this clonotype: This may be a read error: a much more frequent sequence differs by one nucleotide. The V and J genes are TRBV11-2 and TRBJ2-7, with D maybe TRBD1 (6 bases). Looked up from germline, CDR1 is SGHAT and CDR2 is FQNNGV. CDR3 length: 16 amino acids. CDR3 sequence reads: CASSQEPGHSSYERYF. The DNA of the CDR3 is TGTGCCAGCAGCCAAGAGCCGGGACACAGCTCCTACGAGCGGTACTTC.

This clonotype was detected only a few times. V gene TRBV6-1 combines with J gene TRBJ1-1; D not resolved. This CDR3 is 14 amino acids long. Germline loops: CDR1 MNHNS, CDR2 SASEGT. V dropped 1 base and J dropped 10 bases, with 16 bases sitting between them. CDR3 in amino acids: CASSEDAGLMPAFF. The CDR3 DNA sequence: TGTGCCAGCAGTGAAGACGCAGGCCTAATGCCAGCTTTCTTT.

V and J are TRBV3-1 and TRBJ2-7; no firm D call. CDR1 and CDR2 from the germline V gene are LGHDT and YNNKEL (reference sequence). The CDR3 extends over 11 amino acids. V was shortened by 1 base and J by 6 bases, with 4 bases between the two germline ends. CDR3 sequence: CASSQVTEQYF. The CDR3 bases are TGTGCCAGCAGCCAAGTCACCGAGCAGTACTTC.

This clonotype has a handful of counts. V and J are TRBV3-1 and TRBJ2-5, with D hard to call. This CDR3 is built from 13 residues. In germline, CDR1 is LGHDT, CDR2 YNNKEL (reference sequence). With 0 bases removed from V and 5 bases from J, the gap between germline ends came to 7 bases. The CDR3 region is CASSQEYGETQYF. CDR3 coding DNA: TGTGCCAGCAGCCAAGAGTACGGGGAGACCCAGTACTTC.

The chain carries TRBV20-1 and TRBJ2-7, with TRBD1 matching over 7 bases. Per germline, CDR1 DFQATT and CDR2 SNEGSKA (reference sequence). V lost 3 bases and J lost 1; bases outside the gene matches: 6. The CDR3 is 14 amino acids. CDR3 nucleotide sequence: TGCAGTGCTAGCGAAAGGGGGCCATCCTACGAGCAGTACTTC. Amino acids: CSASERGPSYEQYF.

The chain is built from TRBV9 and TRBJ2-3; TRBD1 might be the D (5 bases). The germline gives CDR1 SGDLS, CDR2 YYNGEE. Trimming stripped 7 bases from V and 0 bases from J, with 15 bases between. This CDR3 spans 15 amino acids. CDR3 amino acids: CASGGRGASTDTQYF. CDR3 coding DNA: TGTGCCAGCGGCGGTAGGGGTGCTAGCACAGATACGCAGTATTTT.

This clonotype was detected ten times or more. The J gene is TRBJ2-7, the V gene TRBV12-3 or TRBV12-4; 7 nucleotides match TRBD1. V dropped 1 base and J dropped 9; count of bases not matched to a gene: 0. This CDR3 has 11 amino acids. Written as DNA, the CDR3 is TGTGCCAGCAGTTTAGGGACAGGGCAGTACTTC. Its protein is CASSLGTGQYF.

V gene TRBV20-1 combines with J gene TRBJ2-5; the match to TRBD2 covers 7 bases. CDR3 length equals 15 residues. Per germline, CDR1 DFQATT and CDR2 SNEGSKA (reference sequence). Germline trimming cut 3 bases from V and 2 bases from J; bases unmatched to any gene: 9. The CDR3 nucleotides are TGCAGTGCTAGGCGGGCTAGCGGAGCTCAAGAGACCCAGTACTTC. Protein: CSARRASGAQETQYF.

Comments on this clonotype: A much larger clone is a single base away; this may be a read error. The limits of the CDR3 on the DNA are not certain, so only TCRdb's listed CDR3 is given. The CDR3 loop is CSTNPGQVAAGSYERYF. The chain combines TRBV20-1 with TRBJ2-7; TRBD1, the table's D call, lacks a check against the DNA. Germline CDR1 and CDR2: DFQATT and SNEGSKA (reference sequence). Including both end residues, the CDR3 is 17 amino acids long.

There are a few counts of this clonotype. The chain joins TRBV20-1 to TRBJ2-1, with 9 bases lining up with TRBD2. Germline CDR1 is DFQATT and CDR2 is SNEGSKA (reference sequence). The CDR3 is made up of 17 amino acids. The ends lost 1 base at V and 0 bases at J; junction bases unmatched: 7. CDR3 loop: CSARVAGAGGSYNEQFF. The CDR3 DNA sequence: TGCAGTGCTAGAGTTGCTGGAGCGGGGGGCTCCTACAATGAGCAGTTCTTC.

This clonotype occurred a few times. The genes are TRBV12-3 or TRBV12-4 and TRBJ2-1; a weak D match, TRBD2 (5 bases). The CDR3 is made up of 15 amino acids. V dropped 0 bases and J dropped 6 bases, with 12 bases sitting between them. The CDR3 loop is CASSLAGAQANEQFF. The CDR3 DNA reads TGTGCCAGCAGTTTAGCGGGAGCCCAAGCCAATGAGCAGTTCTTC.

V usage is TRBV20-1 and J usage is TRBJ2-7; the D gene is possibly TRBD2 (5 bases). The CDR3 spans 15 residues. V gave up 0 bases and J gave up 3 bases, with 15 bases separating them. Germline CDR1 and CDR2: DFQATT and SNEGSKA (reference sequence). The CDR3 DNA reads as TGCAGTGCTAGAGATATGGAGGACGGAGGCTACGAGCAGTACTTC. The encoded protein is CSARDMEDGGYEQYF.

The chain has TRBV29-1 and TRBJ2-7; 11 positions agree with TRBD2. Germline V lookup: CDR1 SQVTM, CDR2 ANQGSEA. Germline trimming cut 4 bases from V and 2 bases from J; bases unmatched to any gene: 7. This CDR3 contains 15 residues. The CDR3 region is CSVVSGSGRAYEQYF. DNA for the CDR3: TGCAGCGTTGTATCGGGTAGCGGGAGGGCCTACGAGCAGTACTTC.